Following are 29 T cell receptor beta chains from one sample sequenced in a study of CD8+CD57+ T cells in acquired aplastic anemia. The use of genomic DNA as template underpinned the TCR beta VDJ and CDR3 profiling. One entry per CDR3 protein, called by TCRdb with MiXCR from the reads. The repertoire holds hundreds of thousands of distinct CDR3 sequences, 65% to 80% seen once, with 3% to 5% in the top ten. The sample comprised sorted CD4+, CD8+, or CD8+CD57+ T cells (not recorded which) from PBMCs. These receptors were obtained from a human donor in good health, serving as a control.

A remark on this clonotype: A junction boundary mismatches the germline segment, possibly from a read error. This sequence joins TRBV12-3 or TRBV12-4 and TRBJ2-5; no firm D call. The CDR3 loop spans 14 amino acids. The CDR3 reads CASSYSMGQETRYF. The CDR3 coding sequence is TGTGCCAGCAGCTACTCGATGGGCCAAGAGACCCGGTACTTC.

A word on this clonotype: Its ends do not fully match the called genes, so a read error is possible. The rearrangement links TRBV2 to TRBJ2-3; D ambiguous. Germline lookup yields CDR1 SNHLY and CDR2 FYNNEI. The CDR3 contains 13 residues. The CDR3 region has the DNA TGTGCCGGCAGTGAATTACTGGAAGGTACGCAGTATTTT. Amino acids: CAGSELLEGTQYF.

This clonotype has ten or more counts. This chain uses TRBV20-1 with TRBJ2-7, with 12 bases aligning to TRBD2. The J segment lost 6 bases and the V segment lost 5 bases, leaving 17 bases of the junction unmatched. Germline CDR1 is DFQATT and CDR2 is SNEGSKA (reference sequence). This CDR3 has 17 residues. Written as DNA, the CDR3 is TGCAGTGCTTCAACACCAACCCCCACTAGCGGGGGGCTCGAGCAGTACTTC. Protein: CSASTPTPTSGGLEQYF.

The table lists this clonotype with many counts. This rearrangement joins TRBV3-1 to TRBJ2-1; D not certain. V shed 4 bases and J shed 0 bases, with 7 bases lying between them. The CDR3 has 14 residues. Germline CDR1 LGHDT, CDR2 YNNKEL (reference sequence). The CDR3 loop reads CASSLEYSYNEQFF. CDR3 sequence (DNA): TGTGCCAGCAGCCTCGAATACTCCTACAATGAGCAGTTCTTC.

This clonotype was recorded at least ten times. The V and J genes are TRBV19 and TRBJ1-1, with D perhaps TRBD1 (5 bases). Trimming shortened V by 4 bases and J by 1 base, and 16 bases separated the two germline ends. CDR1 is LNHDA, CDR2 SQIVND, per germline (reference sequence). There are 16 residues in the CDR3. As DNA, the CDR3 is TGTGCCAGTAGTACCACCGCAGGGCCCGGGAACACTGAAGCTTTCTTT. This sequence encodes CASSTTAGPGNTEAFF.

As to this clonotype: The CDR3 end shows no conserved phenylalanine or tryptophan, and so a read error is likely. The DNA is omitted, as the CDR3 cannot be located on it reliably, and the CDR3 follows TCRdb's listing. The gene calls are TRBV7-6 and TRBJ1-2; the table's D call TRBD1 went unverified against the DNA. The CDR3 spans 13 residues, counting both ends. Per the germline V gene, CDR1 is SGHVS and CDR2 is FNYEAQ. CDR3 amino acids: CASSRPSNYNSPL.

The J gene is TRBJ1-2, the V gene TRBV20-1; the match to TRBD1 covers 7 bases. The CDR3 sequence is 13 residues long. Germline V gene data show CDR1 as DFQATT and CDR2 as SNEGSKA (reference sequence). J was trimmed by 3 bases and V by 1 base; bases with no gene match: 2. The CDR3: CSARATGDYGYTF. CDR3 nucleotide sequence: TGCAGTGCTAGAGCTACAGGGGACTATGGCTACACCTTC.

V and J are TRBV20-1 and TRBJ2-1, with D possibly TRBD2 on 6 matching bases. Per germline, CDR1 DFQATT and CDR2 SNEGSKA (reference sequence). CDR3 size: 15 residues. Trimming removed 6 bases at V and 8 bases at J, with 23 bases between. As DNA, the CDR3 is TGCAGTGCGACGACCGCAGGGACTGAAGTGGATGAGCAGTTCTTC. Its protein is CSATTAGTEVDEQFF.

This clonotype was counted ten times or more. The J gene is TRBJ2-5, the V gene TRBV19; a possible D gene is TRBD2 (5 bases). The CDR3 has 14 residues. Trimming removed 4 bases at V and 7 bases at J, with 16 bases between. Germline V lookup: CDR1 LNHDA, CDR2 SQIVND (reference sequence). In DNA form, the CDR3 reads TGTGCCAGTAGTACCGATTACGAGGCGGGGACCCAGTACTTC. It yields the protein CASSTDYEAGTQYF.

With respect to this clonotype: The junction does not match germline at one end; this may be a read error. The CDR3 DNA sequence: TGTGCCAGTCAGGGGGGGGACACAACCACCGAGGAGCTGTTTTTT. Translation: CASQGGDTTTEELFF. The gene calls are TRBV19 and TRBJ1-4; D possibly matches TRBD1 or TRBD2 (7 bases each). TRBJ2-2 explains the end of the DNA better; the J call may be wrong. Germline CDR1 and CDR2: LNHDA and SQIVND (reference sequence). CDR3 length equals 15 residues.

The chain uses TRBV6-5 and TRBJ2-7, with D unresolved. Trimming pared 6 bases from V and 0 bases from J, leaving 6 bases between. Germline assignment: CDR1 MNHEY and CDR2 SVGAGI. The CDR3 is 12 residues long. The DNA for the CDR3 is TGTGCCAGCAGGGACGTCTCCTACGAGCAGTACTTC. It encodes CASRDVSYEQYF.

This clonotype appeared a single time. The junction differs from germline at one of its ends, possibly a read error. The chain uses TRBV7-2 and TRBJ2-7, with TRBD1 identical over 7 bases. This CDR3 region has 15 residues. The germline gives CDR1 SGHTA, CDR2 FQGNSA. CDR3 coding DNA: TGTGCCAGCAGCTTGGAAGGGGGCGCTTCCTACTTGCAGTGCTTC. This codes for CASSLEGGASYLQCF.

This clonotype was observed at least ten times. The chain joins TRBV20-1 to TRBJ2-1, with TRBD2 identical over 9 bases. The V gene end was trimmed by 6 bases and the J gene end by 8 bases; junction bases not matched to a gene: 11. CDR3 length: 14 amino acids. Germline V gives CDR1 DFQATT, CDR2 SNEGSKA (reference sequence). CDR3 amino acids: CSAKGLAGDYEQFF. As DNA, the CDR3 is TGCAGTGCCAAGGGACTAGCCGGGGATTATGAGCAGTTCTTC.

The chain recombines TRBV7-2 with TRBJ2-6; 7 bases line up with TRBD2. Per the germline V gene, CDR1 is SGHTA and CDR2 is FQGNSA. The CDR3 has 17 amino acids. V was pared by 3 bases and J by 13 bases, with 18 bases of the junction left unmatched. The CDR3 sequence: CASSFQERGYTFGVLTF. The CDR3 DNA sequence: TGTGCCAGCAGCTTCCAGGAGCGGGGCTACACGTTCGGTGTCCTGACTTTC.

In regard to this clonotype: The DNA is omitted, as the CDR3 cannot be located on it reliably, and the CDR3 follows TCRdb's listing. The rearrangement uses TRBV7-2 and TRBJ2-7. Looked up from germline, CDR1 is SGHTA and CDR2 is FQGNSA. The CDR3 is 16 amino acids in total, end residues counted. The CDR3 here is CASSLGLYEQYFGQYF.

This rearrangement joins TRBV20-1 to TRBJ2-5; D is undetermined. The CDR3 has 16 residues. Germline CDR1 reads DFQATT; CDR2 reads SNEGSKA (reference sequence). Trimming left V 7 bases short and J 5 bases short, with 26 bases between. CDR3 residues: CSVTRRCTESLETQYF. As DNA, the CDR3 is TGCAGTGTCACCCGTCGATGCACTGAGTCGTTGGAGACCCAGTACTTC.

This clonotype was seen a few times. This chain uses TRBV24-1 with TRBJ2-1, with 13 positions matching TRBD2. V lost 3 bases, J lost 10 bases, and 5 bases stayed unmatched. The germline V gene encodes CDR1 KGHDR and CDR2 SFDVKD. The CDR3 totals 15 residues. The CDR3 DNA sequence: TGTGCCACCAGTGATACTAGCGGGGGGGCCTTAGAGCAGTTCTTC. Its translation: CATSDTSGGALEQFF.

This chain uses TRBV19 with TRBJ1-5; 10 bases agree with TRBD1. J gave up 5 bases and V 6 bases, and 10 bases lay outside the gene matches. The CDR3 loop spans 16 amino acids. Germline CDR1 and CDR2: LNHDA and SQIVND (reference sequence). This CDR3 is CASRLLTGGSDQPQHF. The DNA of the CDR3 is TGTGCCAGTAGACTACTGACAGGGGGCAGCGATCAGCCCCAGCATTTT.

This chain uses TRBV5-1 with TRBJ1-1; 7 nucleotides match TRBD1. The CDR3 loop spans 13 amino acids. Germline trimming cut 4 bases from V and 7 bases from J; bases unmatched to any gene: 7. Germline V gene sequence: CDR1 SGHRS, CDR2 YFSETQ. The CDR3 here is CASSHRQGGEAFF. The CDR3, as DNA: TGCGCCAGCAGCCACCGACAGGGAGGTGAAGCTTTCTTT.

For the CDR3, the DNA is TGTGCCACCAGCAGACTAAACCTAGCGGGAAAAGATGGGACCCAGTACTTC. This translates into CATSRLNLAGKDGTQYF. V gene TRBV15 combines with J gene TRBJ2-5; 9 bases map to TRBD2. V was pared by 2 bases and J by 7 bases, with 14 bases of the junction left unmatched. CDR3 size: 17 residues. Per germline, CDR1 LNHNV and CDR2 YYDKDF (reference sequence).

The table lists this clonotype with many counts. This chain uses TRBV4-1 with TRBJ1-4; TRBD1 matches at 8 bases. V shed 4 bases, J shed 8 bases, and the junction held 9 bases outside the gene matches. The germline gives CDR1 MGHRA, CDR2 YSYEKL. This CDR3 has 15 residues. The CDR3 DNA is TGCGCCAGCAGCCTCTCAGGGGGCGAGTACGAAAAACTGTTTTTT. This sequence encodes CASSLSGGEYEKLFF.

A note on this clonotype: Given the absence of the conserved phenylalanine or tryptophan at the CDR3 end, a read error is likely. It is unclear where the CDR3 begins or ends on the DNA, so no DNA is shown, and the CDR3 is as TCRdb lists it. This CDR3 reads CASSLPGTGQNYG. V gene TRBV7-8 combines with J gene TRBJ1-2; TRBD1, as called in the table, went unchecked against the DNA. The CDR3 length equals 13 residues, ends included. Germline CDR1 is SGHVS and CDR2 is FQNEAQ.

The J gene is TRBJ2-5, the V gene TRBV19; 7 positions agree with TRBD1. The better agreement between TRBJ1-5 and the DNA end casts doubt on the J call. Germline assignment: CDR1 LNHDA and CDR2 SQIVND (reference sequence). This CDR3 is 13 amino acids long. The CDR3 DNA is TGTGCCAGCCGGCGACAGGGCTATCAGCCCCAGCATTTT. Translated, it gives CASRRQGYQPQHF.

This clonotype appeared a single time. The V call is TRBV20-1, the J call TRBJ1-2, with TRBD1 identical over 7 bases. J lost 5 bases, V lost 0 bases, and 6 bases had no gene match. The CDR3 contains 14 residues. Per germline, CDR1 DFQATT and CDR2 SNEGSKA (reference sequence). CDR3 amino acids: CSARDGRGRYGYTF. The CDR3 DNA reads TGCAGTGCTAGAGACGGGAGGGGGCGGTATGGCTACACCTTC.

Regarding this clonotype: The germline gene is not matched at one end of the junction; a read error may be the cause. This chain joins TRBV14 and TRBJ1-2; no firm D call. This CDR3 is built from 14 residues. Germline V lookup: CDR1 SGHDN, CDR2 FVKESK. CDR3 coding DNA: TGTGCCAGCACCGCCAGCGGACGGGTAACTTGCGAGCCCTTC. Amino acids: CASTASGRVTCEPF.

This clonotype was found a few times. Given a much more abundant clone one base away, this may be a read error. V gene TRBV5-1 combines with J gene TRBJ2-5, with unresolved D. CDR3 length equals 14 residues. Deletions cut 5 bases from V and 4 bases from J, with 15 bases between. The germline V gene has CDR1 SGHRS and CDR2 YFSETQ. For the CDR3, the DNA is TGCGCCAGCAGTTCAGACAAGACCGTAGAGACCCAGTACTTC. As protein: CASSSDKTVETQYF.

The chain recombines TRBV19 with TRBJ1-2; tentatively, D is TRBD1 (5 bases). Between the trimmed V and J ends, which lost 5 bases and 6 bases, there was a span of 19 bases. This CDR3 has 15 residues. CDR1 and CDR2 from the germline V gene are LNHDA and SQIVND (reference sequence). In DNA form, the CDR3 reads TGTGCCAGTAGTGGGGTCGGGGCTTGGGCCGATGGCTACACCTTC. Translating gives CASSGVGAWADGYTF. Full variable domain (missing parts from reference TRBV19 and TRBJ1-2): DGGITQSPKYLFRKEGQNVTLSCEQNLNHDAMYWYRQDPGQGLRLIYYSQIVNDFQKGDIAEGYSVSREKKESFPLTVTSAQKNPTAFYLCASSGVGAWADGYTFGSGTRLTVV.

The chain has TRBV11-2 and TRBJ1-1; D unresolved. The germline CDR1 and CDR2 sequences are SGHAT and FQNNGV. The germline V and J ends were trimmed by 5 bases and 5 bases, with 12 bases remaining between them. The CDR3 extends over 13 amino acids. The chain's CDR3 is CASSRDRKTEAFF. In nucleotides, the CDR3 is TGTGCCAGCAGCCGAGATAGAAAAACTGAAGCTTTCTTT. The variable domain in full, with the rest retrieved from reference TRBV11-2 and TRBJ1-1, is EAGVAQSPRYKIIEKRQSVAFWCNPISGHATLYWYQQILGQGPKLLIQFQNNGVVDDSQLPKDRFSAERLKGVDSTLKIQPAKLEDSAVYLCASSRDRKTEAFFGQGTRLTVV.

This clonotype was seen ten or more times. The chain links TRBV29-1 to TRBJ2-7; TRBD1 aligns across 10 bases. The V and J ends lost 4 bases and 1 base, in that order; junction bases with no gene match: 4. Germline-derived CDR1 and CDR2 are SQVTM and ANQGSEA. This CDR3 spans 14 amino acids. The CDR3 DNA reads TGCAGCGTTGTCGGGGACAGGGGATCCTACGAGCAGTACTTC. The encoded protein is CSVVGDRGSYEQYF.